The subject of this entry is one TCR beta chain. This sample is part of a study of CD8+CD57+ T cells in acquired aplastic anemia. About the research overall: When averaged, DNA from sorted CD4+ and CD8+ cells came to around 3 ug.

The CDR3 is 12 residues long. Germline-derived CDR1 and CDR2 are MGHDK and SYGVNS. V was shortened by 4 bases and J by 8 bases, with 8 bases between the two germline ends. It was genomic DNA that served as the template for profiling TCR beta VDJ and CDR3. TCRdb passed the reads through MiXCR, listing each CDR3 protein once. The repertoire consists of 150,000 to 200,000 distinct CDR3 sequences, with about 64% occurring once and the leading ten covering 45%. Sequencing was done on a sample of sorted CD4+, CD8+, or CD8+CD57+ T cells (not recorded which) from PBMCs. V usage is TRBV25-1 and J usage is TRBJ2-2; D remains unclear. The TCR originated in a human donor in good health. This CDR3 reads CASSGLRGELFF. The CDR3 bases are TGTGCCAGCAGTGGCCTAAGAGGGGAGCTGTTTTTT.